These T cell receptor beta chains were read from a single sample in a study of identical twins. TCRdb itself ran the 5' RACE reads through MiXCR, one entry per CDR3 protein. This table holds approximately 690,000 distinct CDR3 sequences, 6.1% found once. The sequencing input was naive T cells sorted from blood. The receptors shown here come from a man younger than 35 in good health. Each CDR3 is given with its conserved first and last residue. D genes are given only for firm matches. Where a row states a size, it is once, few, many or the class of an expanded clone; other rows omit it.

v_call	j_call	d_call	clone_size	cdr3_aa
TRBV29-1	TRBJ1-6	NA	many	CSVDSGQSYNSPLHF
TRBV3-1	TRBJ1-1	NA	many	CASSQGHATLNTEAFF
TRBV5-1	TRBJ2-3	NA	many	CASSPLSGVVADTQYF
TRBV5-1	TRBJ2-1	NA	NA	CASSLQQGSSYNEQFF
TRBV5-1	TRBJ1-1	TRBD1	many	CASQGQAGMNTEAFF
TRBV6-1	TRBJ1-3	NA	NA	CASSQTLTGDTIYF
TRBV5-1	TRBJ2-7	TRBD2	few	CASSSEREGIYEQYF
TRBV30	TRBJ1-1	NA	few	CAWSVLEGYTEAFF
TRBV12-3/TRBV12-4	TRBJ1-4	NA	many	CASRSDEKLFF
TRBV2	TRBJ1-4	NA	few	CASRIQAEEKLFF
TRBV24-1	TRBJ2-2	NA	few	CATSDFPYRSNTGELFF
TRBV18	TRBJ1-1	TRBD1	few	CASSPRDSTEAFF
TRBV5-5	TRBJ2-7	NA	many	CASSSQGHGAYEQYF
TRBV5-1	TRBJ1-1	NA	NA	CASSAWDTDFEAFF
TRBV6-5	TRBJ2-3	NA	many	CASSYGAGAVADTQYF
TRBV5-5	TRBJ1-1	NA	many	CASSLIGVGTEAFF
TRBV7-9	TRBJ2-1	NA	NA	CASSLEAGNSYNEQFF
TRBV12-3/TRBV12-4	TRBJ2-1	TRBD2	many	CASCRPGLAGGAYNEQFF
TRBV28	TRBJ2-3	TRBD2	few	CASSLKGLATDTQYF
TRBV12-5	TRBJ1-1	NA	many	CASDLDGWNTEAFF
TRBV5-1	TRBJ1-1	NA	many	CASSLAFRGSNTEAFF
TRBV12-3/TRBV12-4	TRBJ2-2	TRBD2	many	CASSPALAGVKRNTGELFF
TRBV19	TRBJ2-5	NA	few	CASSITGVAETQYF
TRBV5-1	TRBJ2-5	TRBD1	many	CASSLDPRGQGARKTQYF
TRBV11-2	TRBJ1-2	NA	few	CASSLRSGESNYGYTF
TRBV4-2	TRBJ2-7	NA	many	CASSQARNYEQYF
TRBV24-1	TRBJ2-3	TRBD1	many	CATSDLKGASTDTQYF
TRBV12-3/TRBV12-4	TRBJ1-5	TRBD1	many	CASSVRDRGSNQPQHF
TRBV12-3/TRBV12-4	TRBJ1-1	NA	many	CASSSNLMNTEAFF
TRBV5-1	TRBJ1-1	NA	few	CASTAAAENTEAFF